This TCR beta chain was observed in a study of T-cell memory formation after mild COVID-19. Study context: The TCR clusters were mostly specific to one donor. Whole-study findings and limits: Later expanders leaned toward CD4+, whereas clones contracting from day 15 to 85 were balanced CD4/CD8. Prior to infection, memory already included some responding clones, suggesting cross-reactive memory joined.

This clonotype has just a few counts. Its antigen is still unknown. The ends were cut back, 5 bases at V and 0 bases at J, with 9 bases in the middle. There are 13 residues in the CDR3. The germline CDR1 and CDR2 sequences are SGHRS and YFSETQ. TCRalpha and TCRbeta libraries used 5'RACE with constant-segment primers and UMIs. MiXCR was run by TCRdb on the 5' RACE reads, yielding one entry per CDR3 protein. The table includes fewer than 250,000 distinct CDR3 sequences, around 30% detected once. The chain recombines TRBV5-1 with TRBJ2-7; either TRBD1 or TRBD2 may fit D (5 bases each). Sequencing was performed on PBMCs or a T cell subset sorted from them (not recorded which). This receptor was obtained from an adult woman who had mild COVID-19 (a few samples of this study predate the infection). Cell type and time point are not known. CDR3 DNA: TGCGCCAGCAGTATGGGACCCTCCTACGAGCAGTACTTC. Translation gives CASSMGPSYEQYF.